This T cell receptor beta chain was documented in a study of regulatory T cells in long-lasting Graves disease. Across the whole study: Disease was considered persistent Graves' disease after over 5 years of antithyroid drugs (with positive TSH receptor antibodies).

Study-level points and caveats: Persistent disease was associated with favored TRBV28 usage and with favored use of TRBJ1-2 and TRBJ2-5. Shared public clonotypes totalled 2,741 in persistent patients, compared with roughly 970 in new patients.

With respect to this clonotype: Its antigen is currently unknown.

The CDR3 covers 17 residues. Germline V gene data show CDR1 as MNHNS and CDR2 as SASEGT. Trimming cost V 4 bases and J 8 bases; bases outside gene matches: 16. The authors built TCR beta libraries using iRepertoire HTBI primers and Arm-PCR of CDR3 regions. In the source study's methods: The study identified roughly 59 TRBV and approximately 15 TRBJ segments across samples. One entry per CDR3 protein results from TCRdb running MiXCR on the multiplex PCR reads. TCRdb's processing, not the study's, gives the V and J calls here. The sample has about 420,000 distinct CDR3 sequences, 23% seen once. Time point: persistent/refractory GD, antithyroid drugs over 5 years with positive TRAb. PBMC-derived RNA was used for the TCR library.

The starting material was peripheral blood mononuclear cells (PBMCs), obtained when the disease was refractory, from a patient treated with antithyroid drugs. The receptor was isolated from a female donor with Graves disease. The chain has TRBV6-1 and TRBJ1-2; 10 bases fit TRBD1. The CDR3: CASSGETGGESWWGYTF. The CDR3 DNA reads as TGTGCCAGCAGTGGAGAGACAGGGGGCGAGTCTTGGTGGGGCTACACCTTC.